The 14 T cell receptor beta chains given below trace back to one sample, sequenced in a study of blood T cell repertoires in COVID-19. Produced via immunoSEQ multiplex PCR; TCRdb's table is partial and in-frame only. The sample carries around 40,000 clones, around 92% recorded once. Sequencing was performed on peripheral blood. The receptors originated from a human donor in a cohort sampled during active COVID-19.

This chain uses TRBV7-9 with TRBJ2-3; D is ambiguous. V lost 5 bases, J lost 3 bases, and 12 bases lay in between. The germline V gene encodes CDR1 SEHNR and CDR2 FQNEAQ (reference sequence). This CDR3 region has 14 residues. CDR3 coding DNA: TGTGCCAGCAGCCCCAGATTAGCAACAGATACGCAGTATTTT. This codes for CASSPRLATDTQYF.

The genes are TRBV14 and TRBJ2-1; D remains ambiguous. Trimming stripped 0 bases from V and 3 bases from J, with 24 bases between. CDR1 SGHDN and CDR2 FVKESK come from the germline V gene. The CDR3 is made up of 20 amino acids. The CDR3: CASSQDPLRKSPSLYNEQFF. In nucleotides, the CDR3 is TGTGCCAGCAGCCAAGACCCCCTTCGTAAAAGCCCAAGTCTCTACAATGAGCAGTTCTTC.

The chain links TRBV27 to TRBJ2-7, with 7 bases lining up with TRBD2. CDR3 length: 13 residues. V was clipped by 2 bases and J by 3 bases; unmatched bases: 1. Germline V gene lookup returns CDR1 MNHEY and CDR2 SMNVEV (reference sequence). CDR3 sequence (DNA): TGTGCCAGCAGTTTAGCTAGCGGCTACGAGCAGTACTTC. Amino acids: CASSLASGYEQYF.

The chain carries TRBV18 and TRBJ1-1; D ambiguous. The V gene lost 5 bases and the J gene lost 0 bases, with 10 bases spanning the gap. Germline CDR1 and CDR2: KGHSH and LQKENI. The CDR3 has 14 amino acids. CDR3 loop: CASSEELMNTEAFF. DNA of the CDR3: TGTGCCAGCTCAGAGGAGCTCATGAACACTGAAGCTTTCTTT.

This chain connects TRBV5-4 to TRBJ1-2; D is undetermined. Deletions cut 0 bases from V and 8 bases from J, with 17 bases between. Germline V gene lookup returns CDR1 SGHNT and CDR2 YYREEE (reference sequence). This CDR3 contains 15 residues. The CDR3 loop reads CASSLEPGDLLGYTF. CDR3 DNA: TGTGCCAGCAGCTTGGAGCCAGGCGATCTTTTGGGCTACACCTTC.

The chain uses TRBV5-1 and TRBJ1-2, with a weak D call TRBD1 (5 bases). Germline values: CDR1 SGHRS, CDR2 YFSETQ. This CDR3 is 14 amino acids long. V lost 0 bases, J lost 1 base, and 7 bases lay in between. The CDR3 region is CASSLDRRNYGYTF. CDR3 bases: TGCGCCAGCAGCTTGGACAGGCGTAACTATGGCTACACCTTC.

The chain links TRBV5-1 to TRBJ2-7; TRBD1 matches at 7 bases. Germline CDR1 is SGHRS and CDR2 is YFSETQ. This CDR3 has 13 amino acids. Trimming removed 4 bases from V and 4 bases from J; junction bases left unmatched: 5. The CDR3 DNA reads TGCGCCAGCAGCGAGGGACAGATTTACGAGCAGTACTTC. The encoded protein is CASSEGQIYEQYF.

The V call is TRBV29-1, the J call TRBJ2-3; 7 positions match TRBD2. Losses at the gene ends were 7 bases for V and 1 base for J; bases not matched to a gene: 2. The CDR3 spans 12 residues. Germline CDR1 reads SQVTM; CDR2 reads ANQGSEA. The CDR3 region is CSGGRGTDTQYF. DNA of the CDR3: TGCAGCGGGGGGAGGGGCACAGATACGCAGTATTTT.

V is TRBV10-3 and J is TRBJ1-4, with 9 bases that match TRBD1. J lost 8 bases, V lost 6 bases, and 7 bases had no gene match. Germline V CDR1 and CDR2: ENHRY, SYGVKD. CDR3 length equals 14 residues. CDR3 sequence reads: CAIRSGQGEEKLFF. DNA of the CDR3: TGTGCCATCAGATCGGGACAGGGAGAGGAAAAACTGTTTTTT.

V and J are TRBV10-3 and TRBJ2-3; 8 bases fit TRBD2. V gave up 10 bases and J gave up 4 bases; unmatched junction bases: 7. CDR3 length equals 13 residues. Germline loops: CDR1 ENHRY, CDR2 SYGVKD. This chain's CDR3 is CATHNGGADTQYF. The CDR3 coding sequence is TGTGCCACCCACAACGGGGGGGCAGATACGCAGTATTTT.

The chain recombines TRBV30 with TRBJ2-3, with a possible D match to TRBD1 (5 bases). CDR3 length: 12 residues. Germline V lookup: CDR1 GTSNPN, CDR2 SVGIG (reference sequence). Trimming pared 5 bases from V and 11 bases from J, leaving 17 bases between. The CDR3 sequence is CAWGEQFTGQYF. DNA for the CDR3: TGTGCCTGGGGAGAGCAGTTTACAGGGCAGTATTTT.

The chain is built from TRBV9 and TRBJ2-7; D is unresolved. Germline V gives CDR1 SGDLS, CDR2 YYNGEE. Trimming cost V 4 bases and J 6 bases, with 11 bases left between them. The CDR3 runs to 12 residues. The CDR3 nucleotides are TGTGCCAGCAGCAAGAATCGGTTCGAGCAGTACTTC. Encoded protein: CASSKNRFEQYF.

V is TRBV10-3 and J is TRBJ2-5; 7 nucleotides line up with TRBD1. The V gene end was trimmed by 6 bases and the J gene end by 4 bases; junction bases not matched to a gene: 5. The CDR3 has 13 amino acids. Germline CDR1 ENHRY, CDR2 SYGVKD. CDR3: CAIRTNRGETQYF. Here the CDR3 DNA reads TGTGCCATCAGAACAAACAGGGGAGAGACCCAGTACTTC.

This chain links TRBV7-9 with TRBJ2-7; a possible D gene is TRBD1 (5 bases). Germline-derived CDR1 and CDR2 are SEHNR and FQNEAQ (reference sequence). Deletions cut 0 bases from V and 0 bases from J, with 15 bases between. The CDR3 sequence is 17 residues long. CDR3 sequence reads: CASSLAMGQGTSYEQYF. The CDR3, as DNA: TGTGCCAGCAGCTTAGCAATGGGGCAGGGAACCTCCTACGAGCAGTACTTC.